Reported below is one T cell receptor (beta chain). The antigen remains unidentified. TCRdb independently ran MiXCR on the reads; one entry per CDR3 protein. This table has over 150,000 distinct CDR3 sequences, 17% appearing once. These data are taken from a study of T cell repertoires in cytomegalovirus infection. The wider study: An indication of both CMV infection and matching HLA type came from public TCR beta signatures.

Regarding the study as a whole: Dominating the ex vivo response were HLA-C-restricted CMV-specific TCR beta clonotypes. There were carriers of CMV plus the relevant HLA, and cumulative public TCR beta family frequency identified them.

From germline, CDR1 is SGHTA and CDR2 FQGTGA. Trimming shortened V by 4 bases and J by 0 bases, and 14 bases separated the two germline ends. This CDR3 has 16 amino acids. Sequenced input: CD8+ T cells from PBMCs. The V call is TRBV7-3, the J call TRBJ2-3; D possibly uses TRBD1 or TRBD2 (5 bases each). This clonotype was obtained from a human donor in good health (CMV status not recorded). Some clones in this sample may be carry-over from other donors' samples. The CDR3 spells CASSSGRSSSTDTQYF. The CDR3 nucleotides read TGTGCCAGCAGCTCGGGACGGTCCTCTAGCACAGATACGCAGTATTTT.